This T cell receptor (beta chain) stems from a study of regulatory T cells in long-lasting Graves disease. About the research overall: Graves' cases, newly diagnosed, had used antithyroid drugs under 3 months. Study observations and caveats: Fewer public clonotypes were shared by new patients (under 1,000) than by persistent patients (about 2,500).

Both iRepertoire HTBI primers and Arm-PCR of CDR3 regions were used to build the TCR beta libraries. TCRdb re-analysed the multiplex PCR reads in MiXCR, keeping a single row per CDR3 protein. The sample lists 580,000 or so distinct CDR3 sequences, roughly a sixth seen once, with around 12% in the top ten. Documented time point: newly diagnosed GD, antithyroid drugs for less than 3 months. Generation of the TCR library employed RNA extracted from PBMCs. This CDR3 has 14 amino acids. The V gene's germline CDR1 is SGHNT and CDR2 YENEEA. Trimming left V 5 bases short and J 7 bases short, with 17 bases between. This clonotype has just a few counts. Its antigen is not identified. The sample was also reused in another study, on T cells in Graves' hyperthyroidism and ophthalmopathy. That work adds: TCR CDR3 underwent first-round RT-PCR with the HTBI primer set. Clonotypes that were expanded in thyroid above 0.001 mostly appeared in blood too.

This sequence joins TRBV11-3 and TRBJ2-5; D could derive from TRBD1 or TRBD2 (5 bases each). The sequencing here drew on peripheral blood mononuclear cells (PBMCs), taken at new diagnosis, from a patient treated with antithyroid drugs. The receptor was derived from a young man with Graves disease. The CDR3 protein is CASSPGSGGGTQYF. In nucleotides, the CDR3 is TGTGCCAGCAGCCCGGGGTCTGGGGGTGGGACCCAGTACTTC.